The 4 T cell receptor beta chains listed next were all sequenced from one sample in a study of T cell responses to AZD1222 COVID-19 vaccine. The repertoire was sequenced with immunoSEQ multiplex PCR; TCRdb's copy has only in-frame clones and lacks some. The profile shows about 150,000 clones, approximately 87% of them singletons. Source: peripheral blood, taken on day 0 of MenACWY control vaccination. These receptors were taken from an adult in good health.

The CDR3 nucleotides read TGTGCCAGCAAGGGACAGGGGGCGCGAAATCAGCCCCAGCATTTT. It codes for CASKGQGARNQPQHF. The chain uses TRBV28 and TRBJ1-5; 12 bases line up with TRBD1. V shed 7 bases, J shed 4 bases, and the junction held 5 bases outside the gene matches. Germline V gene sequence: CDR1 MDHEN, CDR2 SYDVKM. The CDR3 length is 15 residues.

This chain joins TRBV12-3 or TRBV12-4 and TRBJ2-7, with D possibly matching TRBD1 (5 bases). CDR3 length equals 13 residues. Trimming cost V 3 bases and J 3 bases, with 9 bases left between them. DNA of the CDR3: TGTGCCAGCAGTTTGCAGGGTAGCTACGAGCAGTACTTC. Its protein product is CASSLQGSYEQYF.

This chain joins TRBV2 and TRBJ1-1, with D tentatively TRBD1 (5 bases). The length of the CDR3 is 15 residues. The germline gives CDR1 SNHLY, CDR2 FYNNEI. Trimming shortened V by 4 bases and J by 1 base, and 13 bases separated the two germline ends. The DNA for the CDR3 is TGTGCCAGCAGTGGGGCTGCAGGGACGAACACTGAAGCTTTCTTT. Amino acid sequence: CASSGAAGTNTEAFF.

The J gene is TRBJ1-2, the V gene TRBV5-5, with D unclear. From germline, CDR1 is SGHKS and CDR2 YYEKEE (reference sequence). Trimming cost V 0 bases and J 2 bases, with 5 bases left between them. The CDR3 covers 13 residues. For the CDR3, the DNA is TGTGCCAGCAGCTTGGCAGTCAACTATGGCTACACCTTC. Translation: CASSLAVNYGYTF.